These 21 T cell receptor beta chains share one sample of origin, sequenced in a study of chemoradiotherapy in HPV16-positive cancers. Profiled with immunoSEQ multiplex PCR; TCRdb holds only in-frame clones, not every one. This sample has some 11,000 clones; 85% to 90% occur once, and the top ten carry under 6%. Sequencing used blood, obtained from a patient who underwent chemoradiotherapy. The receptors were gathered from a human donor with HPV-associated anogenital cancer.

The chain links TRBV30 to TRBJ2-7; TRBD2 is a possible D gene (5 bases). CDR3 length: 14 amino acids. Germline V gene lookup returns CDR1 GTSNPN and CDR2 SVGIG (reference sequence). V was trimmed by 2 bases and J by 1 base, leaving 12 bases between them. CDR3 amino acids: CAWSPGLGSYEQYV. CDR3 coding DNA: TGTGCCTGGAGTCCGGGGTTAGGGTCCTACGAGCAGTACGTC.

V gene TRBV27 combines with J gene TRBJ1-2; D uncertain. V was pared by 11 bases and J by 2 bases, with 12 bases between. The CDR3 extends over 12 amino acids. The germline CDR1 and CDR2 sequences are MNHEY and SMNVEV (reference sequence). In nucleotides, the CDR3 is TGTGCCCAGCGGCAGAGGAACTATGGCTACACCTTC. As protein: CAQRQRNYGYTF.

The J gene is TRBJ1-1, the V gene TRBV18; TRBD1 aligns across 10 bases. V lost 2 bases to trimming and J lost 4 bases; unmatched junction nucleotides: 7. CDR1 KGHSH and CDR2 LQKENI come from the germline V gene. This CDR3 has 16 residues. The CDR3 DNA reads TGTGCCAGCTCACCATCGCGGACAGGGGGAGTCACTGAAGCTTTCTTT. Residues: CASSPSRTGGVTEAFF.

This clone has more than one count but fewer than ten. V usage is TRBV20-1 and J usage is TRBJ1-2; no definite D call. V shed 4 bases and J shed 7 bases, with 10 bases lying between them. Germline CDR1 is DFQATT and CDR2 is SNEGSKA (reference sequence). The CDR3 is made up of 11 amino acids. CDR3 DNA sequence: TGCAGTGCTAAACGCGAATCTGGCTACACCTTC. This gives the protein CSAKRESGYTF.

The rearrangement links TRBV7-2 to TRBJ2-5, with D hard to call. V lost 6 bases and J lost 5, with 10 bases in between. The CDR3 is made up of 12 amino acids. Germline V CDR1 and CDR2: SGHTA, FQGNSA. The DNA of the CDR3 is TGTGCCAGCAGTTTTGGTGGCGAGACCCAGTACTTC. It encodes CASSFGGETQYF. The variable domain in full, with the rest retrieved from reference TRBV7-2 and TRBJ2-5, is GAGVSQSPSNKVTEKGKDVELRCDPISGHTALYWYRQSLGQGLEFLIYFQGNSAPDKSGLPSDRFSAERTGGSVSTLTIQRTQQEDSAVYLCASSFGGETQYFGPGTRLLVL.

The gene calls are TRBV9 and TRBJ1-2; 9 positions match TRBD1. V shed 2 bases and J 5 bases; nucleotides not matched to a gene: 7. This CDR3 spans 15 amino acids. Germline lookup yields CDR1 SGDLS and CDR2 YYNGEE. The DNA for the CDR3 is TGTGCCAGCAGCGTCGGACAGGGGCAGCCGTATGGCTACACCTTC. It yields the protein CASSVGQGQPYGYTF. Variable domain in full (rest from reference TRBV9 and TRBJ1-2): DSGVTQTPKHLITATGQRVTLRCSPRSGDLSVYWYQQSLDQGLQFLIQYYNGEERAKGNILERFSAQQFPDLHSELNLSSLELGDSALYFCASSVGQGQPYGYTFGSGTRLTVV.

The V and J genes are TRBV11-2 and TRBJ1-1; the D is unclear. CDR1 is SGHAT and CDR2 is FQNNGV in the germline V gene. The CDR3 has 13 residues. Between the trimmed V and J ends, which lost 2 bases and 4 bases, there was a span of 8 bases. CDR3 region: CASSLRVATEAFF. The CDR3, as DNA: TGTGCCAGCAGCTTAAGGGTCGCCACTGAAGCTTTCTTT.

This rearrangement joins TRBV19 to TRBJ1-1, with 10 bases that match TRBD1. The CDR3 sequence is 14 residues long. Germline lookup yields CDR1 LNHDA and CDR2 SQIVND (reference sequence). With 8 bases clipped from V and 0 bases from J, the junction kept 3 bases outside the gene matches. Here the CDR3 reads CASRQGALNTEAFF. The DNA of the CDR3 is TGTGCCAGTCGACAGGGGGCCCTGAACACTGAAGCTTTCTTT.

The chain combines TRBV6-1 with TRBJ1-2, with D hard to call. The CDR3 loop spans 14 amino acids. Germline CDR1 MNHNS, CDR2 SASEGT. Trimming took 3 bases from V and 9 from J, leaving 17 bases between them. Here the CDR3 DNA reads TGTGCCAGCAGTGATCCAGCCCAAGCTGGGAGCTACACCTTC. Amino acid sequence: CASSDPAQAGSYTF.

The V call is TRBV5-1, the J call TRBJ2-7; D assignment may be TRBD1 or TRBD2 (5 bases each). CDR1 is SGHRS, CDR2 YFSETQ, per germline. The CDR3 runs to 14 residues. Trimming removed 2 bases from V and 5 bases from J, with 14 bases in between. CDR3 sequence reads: CASSFNTGLDEQYF. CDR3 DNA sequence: TGCGCCAGCAGCTTCAACACGGGGCTCGACGAGCAGTACTTC.

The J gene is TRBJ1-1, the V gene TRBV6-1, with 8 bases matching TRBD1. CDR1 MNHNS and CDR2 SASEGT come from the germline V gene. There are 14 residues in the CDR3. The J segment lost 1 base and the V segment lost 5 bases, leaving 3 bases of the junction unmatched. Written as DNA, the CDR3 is TGTGCCAGCAGTACCCAGGGGGCGAACACTGAAGCTTTCTTT. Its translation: CASSTQGANTEAFF.

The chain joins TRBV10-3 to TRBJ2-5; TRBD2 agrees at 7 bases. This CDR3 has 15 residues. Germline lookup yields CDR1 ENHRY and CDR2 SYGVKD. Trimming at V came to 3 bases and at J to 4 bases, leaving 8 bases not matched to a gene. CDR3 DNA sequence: TGTGCCATCAGTGATCCCCAATGGACTAGAGAGACCCAGTACTTC. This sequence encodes CAISDPQWTRETQYF.

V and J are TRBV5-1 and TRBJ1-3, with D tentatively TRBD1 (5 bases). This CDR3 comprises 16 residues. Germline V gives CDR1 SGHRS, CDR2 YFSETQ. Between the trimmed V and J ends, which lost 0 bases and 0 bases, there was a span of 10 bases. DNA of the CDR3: TGCGCCAGCAGCTTGGAAGGGGTTAACTCTGGAAACACCATATATTTT. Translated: CASSLEGVNSGNTIYF.

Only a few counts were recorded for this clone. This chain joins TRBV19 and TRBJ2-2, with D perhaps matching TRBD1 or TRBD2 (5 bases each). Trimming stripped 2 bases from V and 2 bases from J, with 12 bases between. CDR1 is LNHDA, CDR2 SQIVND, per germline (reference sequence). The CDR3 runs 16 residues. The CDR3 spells CASSIRGTGNTGELFF. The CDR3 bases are TGTGCCAGTAGTATAAGGGGCACGGGAAACACCGGGGAGCTGTTTTTT.

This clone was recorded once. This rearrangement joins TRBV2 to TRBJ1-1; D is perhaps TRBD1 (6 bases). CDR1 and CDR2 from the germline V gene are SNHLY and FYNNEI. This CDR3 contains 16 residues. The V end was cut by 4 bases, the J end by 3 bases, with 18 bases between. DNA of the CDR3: TGTGCCAGCAGTGTCCCGTGGGGGCGGGTGGACACTGAAGCTTTCTTT. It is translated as CASSVPWGRVDTEAFF. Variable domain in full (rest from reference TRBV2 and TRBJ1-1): EPEVTQTPSHQVTQMGQEVILRCVPISNHLYFYWYRQILGQKVEFLVSFYNNEISEKSEIFDDQFSVERPDGSNFTLKIRSTKLEDSAMYFCASSVPWGRVDTEAFFGQGTRLTVV.

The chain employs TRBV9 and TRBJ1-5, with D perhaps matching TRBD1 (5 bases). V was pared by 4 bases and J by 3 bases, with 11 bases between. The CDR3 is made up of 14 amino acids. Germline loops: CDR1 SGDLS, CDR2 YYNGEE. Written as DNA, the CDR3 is TGTGCCAGCAGCCTCGGGACGGTCAATCAGCCCCAGCATTTT. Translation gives CASSLGTVNQPQHF.

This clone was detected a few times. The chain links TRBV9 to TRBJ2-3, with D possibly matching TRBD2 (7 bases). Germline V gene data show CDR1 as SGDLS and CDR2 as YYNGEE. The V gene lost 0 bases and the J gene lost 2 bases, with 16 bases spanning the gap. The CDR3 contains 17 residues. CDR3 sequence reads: CASSVGITGGITDTQYF. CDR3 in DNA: TGTGCCAGCAGCGTAGGTATTACGGGGGGCATCACAGATACGCAGTATTTT.

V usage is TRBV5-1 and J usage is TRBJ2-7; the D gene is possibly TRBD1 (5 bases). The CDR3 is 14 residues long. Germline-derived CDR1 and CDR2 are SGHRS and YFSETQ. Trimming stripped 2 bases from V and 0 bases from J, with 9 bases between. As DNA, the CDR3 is TGCGCCAGCAGCTTAGGGGCGAACTCCTACGAGCAGTACTTC. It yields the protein CASSLGANSYEQYF.

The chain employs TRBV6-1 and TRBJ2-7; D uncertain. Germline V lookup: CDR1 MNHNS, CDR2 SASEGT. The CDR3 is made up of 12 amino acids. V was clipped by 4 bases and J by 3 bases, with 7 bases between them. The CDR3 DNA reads TGTGCCAGCAGTGTATGGGGCTACGAGCAGTACGTC. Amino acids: CASSVWGYEQYV.

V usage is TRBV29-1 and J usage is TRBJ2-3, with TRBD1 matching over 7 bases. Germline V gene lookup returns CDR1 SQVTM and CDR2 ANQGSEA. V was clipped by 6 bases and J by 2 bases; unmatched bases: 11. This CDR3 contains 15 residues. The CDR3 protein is CSVKRDSHYTDTQYF. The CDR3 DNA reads TGCAGCGTAAAGAGGGACAGCCATTACACAGATACGCAGTATTTT.

The CDR3, as DNA: TGTGCCAGCAGCCGCGACAGTACTTATAATTCACCCCTCCACTTT. It is translated as CASSRDSTYNSPLHF. The genes are TRBV5-6 and TRBJ1-6; D perhaps matches TRBD1 (5 bases). CDR3 length equals 15 residues. Per germline, CDR1 SGHDT and CDR2 YYEEEE. V was clipped by 4 bases and J by 4 bases, with 12 bases between them.